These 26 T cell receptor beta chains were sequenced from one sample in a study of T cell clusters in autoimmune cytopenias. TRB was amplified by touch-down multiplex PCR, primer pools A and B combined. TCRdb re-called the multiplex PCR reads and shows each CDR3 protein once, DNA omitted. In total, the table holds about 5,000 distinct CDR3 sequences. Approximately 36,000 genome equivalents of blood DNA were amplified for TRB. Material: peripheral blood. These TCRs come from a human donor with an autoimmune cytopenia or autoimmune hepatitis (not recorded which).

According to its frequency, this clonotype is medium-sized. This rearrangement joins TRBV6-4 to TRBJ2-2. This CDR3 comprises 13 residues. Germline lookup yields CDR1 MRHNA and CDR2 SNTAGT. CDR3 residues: CASSDGNTGELFF.

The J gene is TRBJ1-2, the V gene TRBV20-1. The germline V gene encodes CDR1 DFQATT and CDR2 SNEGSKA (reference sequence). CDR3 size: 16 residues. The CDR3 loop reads CSARDLRTDARNGYTF.

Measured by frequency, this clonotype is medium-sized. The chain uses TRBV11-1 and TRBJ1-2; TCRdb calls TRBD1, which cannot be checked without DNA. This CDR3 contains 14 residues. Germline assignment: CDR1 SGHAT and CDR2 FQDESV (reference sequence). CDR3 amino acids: CASSLSGSSYGYTF. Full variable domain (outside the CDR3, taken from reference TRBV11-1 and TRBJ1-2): EAEVAQSPRYKITEKSQAVAFWCDPISGHATLYWYRQILGQGPELLVQFQDESVVDDSQLPKDRFSAERLKGVDSTLKIQPAELGDSAMYLCASSLSGSSYGYTFGSGTRLTVV.

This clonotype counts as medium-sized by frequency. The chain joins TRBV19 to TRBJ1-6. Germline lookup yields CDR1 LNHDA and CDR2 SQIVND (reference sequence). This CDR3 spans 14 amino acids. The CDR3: CAVQGGSYNSPLHF.

The chain's CDR3 is CASSLHQSSYNEQFF. This rearrangement joins TRBV7-2 to TRBJ2-1. The germline CDR1 and CDR2 sequences are SGHTA and FQGNSA. CDR3 length equals 15 residues.

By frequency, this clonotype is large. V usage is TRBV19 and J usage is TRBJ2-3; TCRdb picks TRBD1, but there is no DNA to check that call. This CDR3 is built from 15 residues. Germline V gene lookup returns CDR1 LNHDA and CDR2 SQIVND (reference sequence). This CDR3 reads CASSTDRASTDTQYF.

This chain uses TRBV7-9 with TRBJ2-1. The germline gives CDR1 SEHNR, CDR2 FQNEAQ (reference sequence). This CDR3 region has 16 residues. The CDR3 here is CASSPQEGGPYNEQFF.

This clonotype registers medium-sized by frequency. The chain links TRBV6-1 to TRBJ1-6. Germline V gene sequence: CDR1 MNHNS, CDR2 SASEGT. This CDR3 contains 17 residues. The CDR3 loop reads CASSEVPKTTRGSPLHF.

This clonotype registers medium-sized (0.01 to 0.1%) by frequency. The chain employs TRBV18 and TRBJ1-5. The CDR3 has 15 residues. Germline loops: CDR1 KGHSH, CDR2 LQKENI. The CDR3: CASSAGGPSNQPQHF.

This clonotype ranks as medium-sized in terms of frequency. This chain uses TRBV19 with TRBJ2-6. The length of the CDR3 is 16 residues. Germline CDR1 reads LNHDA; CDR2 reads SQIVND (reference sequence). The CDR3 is CASSILRGSGANVLTF.

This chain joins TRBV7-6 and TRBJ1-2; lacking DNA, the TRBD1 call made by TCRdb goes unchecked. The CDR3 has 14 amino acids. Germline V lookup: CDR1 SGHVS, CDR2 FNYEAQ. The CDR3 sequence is CASSLYTGDYGYTF.

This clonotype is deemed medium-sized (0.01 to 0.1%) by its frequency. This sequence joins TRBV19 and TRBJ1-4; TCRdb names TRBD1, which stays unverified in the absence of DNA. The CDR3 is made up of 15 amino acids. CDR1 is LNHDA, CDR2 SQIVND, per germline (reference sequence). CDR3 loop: CASSMAQGGREKLFF.

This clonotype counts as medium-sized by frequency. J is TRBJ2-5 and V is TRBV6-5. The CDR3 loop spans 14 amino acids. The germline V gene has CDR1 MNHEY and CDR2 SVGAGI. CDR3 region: CASSTAGTEETQYF.

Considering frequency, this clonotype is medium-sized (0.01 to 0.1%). CDR3 in amino acids: CAWSVRRDYGYTF. The chain combines TRBV30 with TRBJ1-2. This CDR3 has 13 residues. Germline V gene lookup returns CDR1 GTSNPN and CDR2 SVGIG (reference sequence).

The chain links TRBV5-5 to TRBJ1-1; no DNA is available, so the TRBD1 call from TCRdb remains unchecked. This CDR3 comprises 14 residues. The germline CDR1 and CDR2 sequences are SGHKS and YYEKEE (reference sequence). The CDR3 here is CASSPGHKNTEAFF.

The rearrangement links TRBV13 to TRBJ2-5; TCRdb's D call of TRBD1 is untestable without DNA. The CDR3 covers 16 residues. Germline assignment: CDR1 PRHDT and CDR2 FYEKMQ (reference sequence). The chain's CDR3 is CASSLGATGGLETQYF.

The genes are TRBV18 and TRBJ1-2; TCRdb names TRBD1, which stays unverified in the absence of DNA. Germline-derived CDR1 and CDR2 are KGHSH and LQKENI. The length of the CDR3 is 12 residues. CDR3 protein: CASSSDRFGYTF.

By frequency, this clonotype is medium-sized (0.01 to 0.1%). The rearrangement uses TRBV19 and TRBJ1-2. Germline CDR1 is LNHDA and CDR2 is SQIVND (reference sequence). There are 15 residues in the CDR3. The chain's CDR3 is CASSPQAGLGYGYTF.

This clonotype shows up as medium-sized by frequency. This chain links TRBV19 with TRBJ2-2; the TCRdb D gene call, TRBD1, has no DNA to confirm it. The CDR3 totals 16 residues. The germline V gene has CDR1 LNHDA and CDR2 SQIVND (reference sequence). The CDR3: CASTTQDRVGSGELFF.

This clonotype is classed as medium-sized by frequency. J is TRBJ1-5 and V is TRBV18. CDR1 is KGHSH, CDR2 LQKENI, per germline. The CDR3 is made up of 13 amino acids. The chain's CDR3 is CASSPQGDQPQHF.

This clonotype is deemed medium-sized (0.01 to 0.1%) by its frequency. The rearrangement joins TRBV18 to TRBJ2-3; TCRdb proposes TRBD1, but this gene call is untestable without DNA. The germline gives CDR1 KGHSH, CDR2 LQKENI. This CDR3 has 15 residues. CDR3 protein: CASSPTGVPTDTQYF. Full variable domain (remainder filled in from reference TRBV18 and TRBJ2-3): NAGVMQNPRHLVRRRGQEARLRCSPMKGHSHVYWYRQLPEEGLKFMVYLQKENIIDESGMPKERFSAEFPKEGPSILRIQQVVRGDSAAYFCASSPTGVPTDTQYFGPGTRLTVL.

The CDR3 spells CASSYWDRGWNTEAFF. The chain has TRBV7-6 and TRBJ1-1; TCRdb picks TRBD1, but there is no DNA to check that call. From germline, CDR1 is SGHVS and CDR2 FNYEAQ. This CDR3 spans 16 amino acids.

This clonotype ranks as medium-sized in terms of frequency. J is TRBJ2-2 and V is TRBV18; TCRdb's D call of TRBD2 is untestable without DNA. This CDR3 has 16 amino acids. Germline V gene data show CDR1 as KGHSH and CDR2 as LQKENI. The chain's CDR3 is CASSPAAGGRTGELFF.

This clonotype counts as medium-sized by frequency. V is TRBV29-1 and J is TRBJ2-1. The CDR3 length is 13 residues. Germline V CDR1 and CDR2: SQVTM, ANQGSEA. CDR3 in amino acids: CSVVSATFFEQFF.

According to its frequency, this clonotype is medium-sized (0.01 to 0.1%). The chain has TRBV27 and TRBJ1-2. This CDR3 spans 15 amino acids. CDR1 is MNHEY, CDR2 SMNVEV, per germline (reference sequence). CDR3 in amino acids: CASSLYWGTPWGYTF.

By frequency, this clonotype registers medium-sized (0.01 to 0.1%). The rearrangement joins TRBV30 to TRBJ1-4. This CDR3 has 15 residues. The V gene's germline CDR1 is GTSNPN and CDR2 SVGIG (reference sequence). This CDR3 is CAWSVGGTANEKLFF.